The 10 T cell receptor beta chains in this list originate from one sample, sequenced in a study of T-cell memory formation after mild COVID-19. TCRdb reprocessed the 5' RACE reads with MiXCR, giving one entry per CDR3 protein. The top ten clones hold about two fifths of a sample with tens of thousands of distinct CDR3 sequences, approximately 15% of them seen once. The sequenced sample was PBMCs or a T cell subset sorted from them (not recorded which). The receptors derive from a man aged 18 to 30 who had mild COVID-19 (a few samples of this study predate the infection). Cell type and time point are not known.

This clonotype was detected a few times. The chain joins TRBV27 to TRBJ2-1; TRBD2 matches at 10 bases. This CDR3 contains 13 residues. The junction had 3 bases not matched to a gene; V was cut back by 6 bases and J by 7 bases. CDR1 and CDR2 (germline): MNHEY, SMNVEV (reference sequence). The CDR3 spells CASRLAGWNEQFF. DNA of the CDR3: TGTGCCAGCAGACTAGCGGGGTGGAATGAGCAGTTCTTC.

V usage is TRBV30 and J usage is TRBJ2-1; D unresolved. The germline V gene encodes CDR1 GTSNPN and CDR2 SVGIG (reference sequence). The CDR3 extends over 15 amino acids. Trimming took 4 bases from V and 0 from J, leaving 13 bases between them. The chain's CDR3 is CAWNADRSSYNEQFF. The CDR3 DNA reads as TGTGCCTGGAACGCCGACCGGAGCTCCTACAATGAGCAGTTCTTC.

This clonotype has just a few counts. The chain couples TRBV2 to TRBJ2-3; 7 nucleotides match TRBD1. Germline V CDR1 and CDR2: SNHLY, FYNNEI. The CDR3 has 15 residues. V lost 4 bases to trimming and J lost 6 bases; unmatched junction nucleotides: 10. The CDR3 here is CASSGGQRMRDTQYF. DNA for the CDR3: TGTGCCAGCAGTGGGGGACAGAGGATGAGGGATACGCAGTATTTT.

This clonotype was detected a few times. The chain joins TRBV15 to TRBJ1-2; 10 nucleotides line up with TRBD1. V lost 2 bases, J lost 5 bases, and 8 bases stayed unmatched. CDR1 and CDR2 (germline): LNHNV, YYDKDF (reference sequence). CDR3 length: 16 amino acids. The CDR3 DNA follows: TGTGCCACCAGCAGACTTCCCGGACAGGGGGGATATGGCTACACCTTC. It specifies CATSRLPGQGGYGYTF.

This clonotype showed up many times. The rearrangement joins TRBV2 to TRBJ2-7, with 8 bases aligning to TRBD1. This CDR3 spans 14 amino acids. Germline V gene sequence: CDR1 SNHLY, CDR2 FYNNEI. Trimming took 7 bases from V and 3 from J; bases not matched to a gene: 8. CDR3 amino acids: CASTSGQGVYEQYV. In nucleotides, the CDR3 is TGTGCCAGCACCTCCGGACAGGGAGTCTACGAGCAGTACGTC.

The table lists this clonotype with a few counts. The V and J genes are TRBV7-3 and TRBJ1-1; maybe TRBD1 (5 bases). The length of the CDR3 is 13 residues. V shed 2 bases and J shed 1 base, with 5 bases lying between them. Germline V CDR1 and CDR2: SGHTA, FQGTGA. CDR3 sequence (DNA): TGTGCCAGCAGCTTACAGGGGAACACTGAAGCTTTCTTT. Translation gives CASSLQGNTEAFF.

In this sample, this clonotype turned up a few times. The chain combines TRBV6-2 or TRBV6-3 with TRBJ2-1, with 10 bases fitting TRBD2. CDR1 and CDR2 (germline): MNHEY, SVGEGT. J lost 8 bases, V lost 10 bases, and 5 bases had no gene match. The CDR3 has 12 residues. The CDR3, as DNA: TGTGCCACATCTAGCGGGGGATATGAGCAGTTCTTC. It yields the protein CATSSGGYEQFF.

The DNA for the CDR3 is TGTGCCAGCAGCTTAGAAGTAGGGGGCCTTGGAGTTGAAGCTTTCTTT. Its translation is CASSLEVGGLGVEAFF. The chain uses TRBV7-2 and TRBJ1-1; 7 bases fit TRBD1. V shed 1 base, J shed 7 bases, and the junction held 12 bases outside the gene matches. CDR1 and CDR2 from the germline V gene are SGHTA and FQGNSA. CDR3 size: 16 residues.

This clonotype was counted a few times. This chain links TRBV6-1 with TRBJ1-1; D gene uncertain. Per germline, CDR1 MNHNS and CDR2 SASEGT. This CDR3 comprises 14 residues. V was trimmed by 5 bases and J by 1 base, leaving 11 bases between them. The CDR3 nucleotides are TGTGCCAGCAGTCCGCGGACGGAGAACACTGAAGCTTTCTTT. This translates into CASSPRTENTEAFF.

The genes are TRBV6-1 and TRBJ1-2, with no clear D. CDR1 MNHNS and CDR2 SASEGT come from the germline V gene. Trimming removed 2 bases from V and 1 base from J, with 5 bases in between. There are 13 residues in the CDR3. The CDR3 coding sequence is TGTGCCAGCAGTGAATACGGTAACTATGGCTACACCTTC. Its protein product is CASSEYGNYGYTF.